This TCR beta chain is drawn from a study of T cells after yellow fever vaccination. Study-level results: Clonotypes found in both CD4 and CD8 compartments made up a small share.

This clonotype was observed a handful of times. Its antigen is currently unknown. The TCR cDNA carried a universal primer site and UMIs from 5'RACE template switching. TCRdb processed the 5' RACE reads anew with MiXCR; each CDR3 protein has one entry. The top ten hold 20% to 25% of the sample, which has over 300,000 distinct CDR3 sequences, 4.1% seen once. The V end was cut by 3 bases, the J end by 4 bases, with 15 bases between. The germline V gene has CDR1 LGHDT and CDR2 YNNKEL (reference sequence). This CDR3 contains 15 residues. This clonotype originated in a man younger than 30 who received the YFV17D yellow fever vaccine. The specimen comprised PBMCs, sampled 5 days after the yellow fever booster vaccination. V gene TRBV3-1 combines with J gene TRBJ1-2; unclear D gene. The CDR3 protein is CASSHIDTLFYGYTF. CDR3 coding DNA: TGTGCCAGCAGCCATATCGACACCTTATTCTATGGCTACACCTTC.